The 13 T cell receptor beta chains listed next were all sequenced from one sample in a study of blood T cell repertoires in COVID-19. Measured with immunoSEQ multiplex PCR; TCRdb has only the in-frame clones, and not every one. The table includes hundreds of thousands of clones, about 86% detected once. Sequencing used PBMCs or T cells enriched from blood (not recorded which). Receptors were obtained from a woman in her forties or fifties in a cohort exposed to, infected with or recovered from COVID-19 (not recorded which).

The chain employs TRBV10-3 and TRBJ1-1; TRBD1 matches at 10 bases. CDR1 is ENHRY and CDR2 is SYGVKD in the germline V gene. The CDR3 runs to 15 residues. V lost 6 bases, J lost 0 bases, and 4 bases stayed unmatched. CDR3 amino acids: CAISRDRGMNTEAFF. In DNA, the CDR3 is TGTGCCATCAGCCGGGACAGGGGCATGAACACTGAAGCTTTCTTT.

The rearrangement joins TRBV6-2 or TRBV6-3 to TRBJ1-2; unclear D gene. CDR1 is MNHEY, CDR2 SVGEGT, per germline. The V and J ends lost 0 bases and 8 bases respectively, with 10 bases between them. This CDR3 is 13 amino acids long. The CDR3 sequence: CASSYSGEFGYTF. CDR3 bases: TGTGCCAGCAGTTACTCTGGGGAGTTCGGCTACACCTTC.

The chain is built from TRBV11-1 and TRBJ2-7; no firm D call. Trimming took off 2 bases at V and 6 bases at J, with 5 bases between the two ends. The CDR3 extends over 11 amino acids. From germline, CDR1 is SGHAT and CDR2 FQDESV (reference sequence). Written as DNA, the CDR3 is TGTGCCAGCAGCTTACAGGTCGAGCAGTACTTC. Residues: CASSLQVEQYF.

V usage is TRBV11-2 and J usage is TRBJ2-5; 10 bases line up with TRBD2. This CDR3 comprises 16 residues. The ends lost 1 base at V and 6 bases at J; junction bases unmatched: 8. Per germline, CDR1 SGHAT and CDR2 FQNNGV. The CDR3 DNA is TGTGCCAGCAGCTTAGGGACTAGCGGCGCTCGCAAGACCCAGTACTTC. Translation gives CASSLGTSGARKTQYF.

J is TRBJ1-3 and V is TRBV19; TRBD1 matches at 8 bases. With 9 bases clipped from V and 4 bases from J, the junction kept 8 bases outside the gene matches. The CDR3 loop spans 14 amino acids. The germline V gene has CDR1 LNHDA and CDR2 SQIVND (reference sequence). This chain's CDR3 is CASRRDRFGNTIYF. For the CDR3, the DNA is TGTGCCAGCCGGAGGGACAGGTTCGGAAACACCATATATTTT.

The CDR3 nucleotides read TGTGCCAGCAGCTTCAGGGAATCGGCAAACACCATATATTTT. It yields the protein CASSFRESANTIYF. The genes are TRBV5-6 and TRBJ1-3, with D perhaps matching TRBD1 (5 bases). V was trimmed by 2 bases and J by 6 bases, leaving 12 bases between them. Germline V gene lookup returns CDR1 SGHDT and CDR2 YYEEEE. The CDR3 is 14 residues long.

The CDR3: CASSAGTSLLGYTF. CDR3 bases: TGTGCCAGTAGTGCCGGGACAAGCCTTCTTGGCTACACCTTC. This chain uses TRBV19 with TRBJ1-2; possible D gene TRBD1, 6 bases. There are 14 residues in the CDR3. Between the trimmed V and J ends, which lost 5 bases and 7 bases, there was a span of 17 bases. The germline V gene encodes CDR1 LNHDA and CDR2 SQIVND (reference sequence).

This clone was counted once. In DNA form, the CDR3 reads TGTGCCACCAGCAGAATAGACAATGAGCAGTTCTTC. This codes for CATSRIDNEQFF. The chain carries TRBV15 and TRBJ2-1; D uncertain. The V gene lost 2 bases and the J gene lost 5 bases, with 4 bases spanning the gap. Germline lookup yields CDR1 LNHNV and CDR2 YYDKDF (reference sequence). This CDR3 contains 12 residues.

This clone was detected once. This CDR3 is CASSLAGGDSYEQYF. CDR3 DNA sequence: TGTGCCAGCAGCTTAGCGGGGGGAGACTCCTACGAGCAGTACTTC. The rearrangement joins TRBV11-2 to TRBJ2-7; the match to TRBD2 covers 7 bases. Losses at the gene ends were 1 base for V and 0 bases for J; bases not matched to a gene: 3. Germline V gene sequence: CDR1 SGHAT, CDR2 FQNNGV. The CDR3 is made up of 15 amino acids.

This clone was counted once. The rearrangement uses TRBV28 and TRBJ1-3, with 7 bases fitting TRBD1. CDR1 is MDHEN and CDR2 is SYDVKM in the germline V gene. With V trimmed by 5 bases and J by 0 bases, 19 bases remained unmatched. The CDR3 length is 20 residues. The CDR3 DNA reads as TGTGCCAGCAGTCCTCCCTTGCCTAGGACAGGAAAAGACTCTGGAAACACCATATATTTT. Its protein is CASSPPLPRTGKDSGNTIYF.

A remark on this clone: Other DNA sequences in the same sample also yield this CDR3. The chain recombines TRBV18 with TRBJ1-5; D not resolved. The CDR3 is 14 amino acids. V was clipped by 2 bases and J by 1 base, with 6 bases between them. CDR1 is KGHSH and CDR2 is LQKENI in the germline V gene. CDR3 loop: CASSPGGSNQPQHF. The CDR3 DNA sequence: TGTGCCAGCTCACCAGGAGGGAGCAATCAGCCCCAGCATTTT. The entire variable domain, with the rest obtained from reference TRBV18 and TRBJ1-5, is as follows: NAGVMQNPRHLVRRRGQEARLRCSPMKGHSHVYWYRQLPEEGLKFMVYLQKENIIDESGMPKERFSAEFPKEGPSILRIQQVVRGDSAAYFCASSPGGSNQPQHFGDGTRLSIL.

The chain combines TRBV7-2 with TRBJ2-2; the D is unclear. Germline CDR1 and CDR2: SGHTA and FQGNSA. V was trimmed by 3 bases and J by 1 base, leaving 6 bases between them. This CDR3 contains 14 residues. The CDR3 DNA follows: TGTGCCAGCAGCTTGTCAGGGAACACCGGGGAGCTGTTTTTT. Translation: CASSLSGNTGELFF. The whole variable domain, remainder taken from reference TRBV7-2 and TRBJ2-2, is GAGVSQSPSNKVTEKGKDVELRCDPISGHTALYWYRQSLGQGLEFLIYFQGNSAPDKSGLPSDRFSAERTGGSVSTLTIQRTQQEDSAVYLCASSLSGNTGELFFGEGSRLTVL.

V usage is TRBV19 and J usage is TRBJ2-2, with a weak D call TRBD2 (5 bases). The germline CDR1 and CDR2 sequences are LNHDA and SQIVND (reference sequence). The CDR3 consists of 13 residues. V was clipped by 4 bases and J by 7 bases, with 10 bases between them. In DNA, the CDR3 is TGTGCCAGTAGTACAGGACGGGGCGGGGAGCTGTTTTTT. This encodes CASSTGRGGELFF.